This TCR beta chain was captured in a study of vaccination and CD4 T cells after COVID-19. Study-level background: The cells in question were stimulated using overlapping spike peptides derived from SARS-CoV-2, HCoV-NL63, HCoV-OC43 and HCoV-229E.

An Oncomine TCR Beta short-read assay was used to sequence the DNA from cultured CD4+ T cells. Extraction of genomic DNA was performed on cultured CD4+ T cells. TCRdb independently ran MiXCR on the PCR reads; one entry per CDR3 protein. The sample holds more than 9,000 distinct CDR3 sequences, about 50% seen once. The CDR3 sequence is 15 residues long. V trimming: 5 bases; J trimming: 0 bases; junction bases outside the gene matches: 1. CDR1 is SGHRS, CDR2 YFSETQ, per germline. Treatment in this sample: roughly nine-day PBMC culture with coronavirus spike peptide pools or control peptides (ViraFEST assay). Peptide-pool expansion of antigen-specific T cells preceded TCR sequencing in ViraFEST. Each well received two million PBMCs, cultured with 8 to 10 IU/ml IL-2 and about 10 ug/ml peptide pools. As for this clonotype: Its antigen remains unknown.

Material for sequencing was CD4+ T cells from blood, cultured in vitro. This rearrangement joins TRBV5-1 to TRBJ2-1, with TRBD1 matching over 11 bases. The clonotype comes from a human donor who had recovered from COVID-19. The CDR3 nucleotides read TGCGCCAGCAGAGGGACAGGGGGCTCCTACAATGAGCAGTTCTTC. Amino acids: CASRGTGGSYNEQFF.